A single sample is the source of the 2 T cell receptor beta chains below, sequenced in a study of PD-1 blockade in classical Hodgkin lymphoma. The method was immunoSEQ multiplex PCR; TCRdb's version includes in-frame clones alone and lacks a portion of them. In the table there are about 100,000 clones, 75% to 90% of which are singletons. Patients all relapsed after autologous stem cell transplantation, and there was variation in brentuximab vedotin exposure. The sample here was peripheral blood mononuclear cells (PBMCs), taken before the second cycle of nivolumab. These receptor sequences come from a human donor with classical Hodgkin lymphoma.

The chain uses TRBV2 and TRBJ2-5; D is perhaps TRBD1 (5 bases). Germline V CDR1 and CDR2: SNHLY, FYNNEI. Trimming cost V 7 bases and J 3 bases, with 15 bases left between them. This CDR3 contains 14 residues. In DNA form, the CDR3 reads TGTGCCAGCACCGGCAGGGCCAGAGAAGAGACCCAGTACTTC. Translation gives CASTGRAREETQYF.

The rearrangement links TRBV7-9 to TRBJ2-5, with D possibly TRBD2 on 6 matching bases. CDR1 and CDR2 from the germline V gene are SEHNR and FQNEAQ (reference sequence). Trimming removed 4 bases at V and 3 bases at J, with 9 bases between. CDR3 length equals 13 residues. The CDR3 coding sequence is TGTGCCAGCAGCTATTTAGCGGAAGAGACCCAGTACTTC. It is translated as CASSYLAEETQYF.